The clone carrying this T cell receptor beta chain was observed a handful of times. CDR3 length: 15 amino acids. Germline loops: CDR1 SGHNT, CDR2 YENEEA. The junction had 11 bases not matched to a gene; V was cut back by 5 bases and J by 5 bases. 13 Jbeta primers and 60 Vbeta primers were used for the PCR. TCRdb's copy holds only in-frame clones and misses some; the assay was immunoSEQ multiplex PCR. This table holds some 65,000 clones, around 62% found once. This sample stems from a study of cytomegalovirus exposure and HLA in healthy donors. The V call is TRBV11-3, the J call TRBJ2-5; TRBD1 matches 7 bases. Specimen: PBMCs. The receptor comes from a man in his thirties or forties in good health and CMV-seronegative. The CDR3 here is CASSLQGMGDETQYF. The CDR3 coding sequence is TGTGCCAGCAGCCTACAGGGGATGGGGGATGAGACCCAGTACTTC.